This TCR beta chain comes out of a study of T cell repertoires in cytomegalovirus infection. Details on this clonotype: Its antigen is unidentified. A read error may explain this, as a much larger clone is one base away.

MiXCR, applied by TCRdb to the reads, yields one record per CDR3 protein. Counted here are around 900,000 distinct CDR3 sequences, roughly 30% occurring once; the ten biggest clones make up around an eighth. Findings and caveats of the study: Clonotype analysis showed dominance of the ex vivo response by HLA-C-restricted CMV-specific TCR beta clonotypes.

The clonotype originates from a human donor in good health (CMV status not recorded). Some clones in this sample may be carry-over from other donors' samples. This specimen was cultured CD8+ T cells from PBMCs, taken from culture after CMV antigen stimulation.

This CDR3 reads CVSSKEAGYSNQPQHF. The CDR3 coding sequence is TGTGTCAGCAGCAAAGAGGCAGGCTATAGCAATCAGCCCCAGCATTTT. The V and J genes are TRBV7-6 and TRBJ1-5; D gene unclear. CDR3 length equals 16 residues. The germline CDR1 and CDR2 sequences are SGHVS and FNYEAQ.